These 26 T cell receptor beta chains originate from one sample sequenced in a study of sequential checkpoint blockade in melanoma. Noted treatment: randomized to nivolumab then ipilimumab (arm A) or the reverse (arm B). Using immunoSEQ multiplex PCR, the repertoire was profiled, and TCRdb retains in-frame clones only, with some absent. The repertoire has around 7,000 clones, 20% to 25% of them found once; the top ten carry approximately 12%. Sequences were derived from tumor tissue (inferred from file names), sampled from a patient given nivolumab and ipilimumab in sequence. These receptors were obtained from a human donor with melanoma.

This clone was seen a handful of times. The chain joins TRBV6-8 to TRBJ1-6, with D unresolved. The ends were cut back, 6 bases at V and 11 bases at J, with 17 bases in the middle. Per the germline V gene, CDR1 is MNHGY and CDR2 is SAAAGT. The CDR3 has 14 amino acids. CDR3 residues: CASRERAQLPPLHF. The CDR3 DNA reads as TGTGCCAGCAGAGAAAGGGCGCAGCTGCCACCCCTCCACTTT.

The chain links TRBV14 to TRBJ1-3; the D gene is possibly TRBD1 (5 bases). Germline V CDR1 and CDR2: SGHDN, FVKESK. Trimming took 4 bases from V and 10 from J, leaving 11 bases between them. The CDR3 consists of 12 residues. The CDR3 region has the DNA TGTGCCAGCAGCCTAACAGGATCGACCATATATTTT. This gives the protein CASSLTGSTIYF.

The gene calls are TRBV18 and TRBJ1-1; D not certain. The CDR3 has 14 residues. Trimming took off 5 bases at V and 4 bases at J, with 14 bases between the two ends. Germline V lookup: CDR1 KGHSH, CDR2 LQKENI. The CDR3 nucleotides read TGTGCCAGCTCAACGTCCGGCGATGGCACTGAAGCTTTCTTT. Protein sequence: CASSTSGDGTEAFF.

This chain uses TRBV11-3 with TRBJ2-7, with unresolved D. The CDR3 length is 14 residues. V was shortened by 4 bases and J by 2 bases, with 12 bases between the two germline ends. Germline lookup yields CDR1 SGHNT and CDR2 YENEEA. The CDR3 DNA sequence: TGTGCCAGCAGCTCCGGACGGAACGCCTACGAGCAGTACTTC. Translated, it gives CASSSGRNAYEQYF. Based on the CDR3 plus reference TRBV11-3 and TRBJ2-7, the full variable domain is EAGVVQSPRYKIIEKKQPVAFWCNPISGHNTLYWYLQNLGQGPELLIRYENEEAVDDSQLPKDRFSAERLKGVDSTLKIQPAELGDSAVYLCASSSGRNAYEQYFGPGTRLTVT.

This clone was detected many times. The V call is TRBV11-3, the J call TRBJ2-1, with 9 bases identical to TRBD2. CDR3 length: 16 residues. V lost 2 bases, J lost 3 bases, and 5 bases stayed unmatched. CDR1 SGHNT and CDR2 YENEEA come from the germline V gene. The CDR3 loop is CASSLIAGALYNEQFF. In DNA, the CDR3 is TGTGCCAGCAGCTTAATAGCGGGGGCCCTCTACAATGAGCAGTTCTTC.

This clone was picked up many times. V and J are TRBV27 and TRBJ1-2; D unclear. CDR1 is MNHEY and CDR2 is SMNVEV in the germline V gene (reference sequence). Between the trimmed V and J ends, which lost 0 bases and 5 bases, there was a span of 13 bases. The CDR3 totals 15 residues. DNA for the CDR3: TGTGCCAGCAGTTTATCGGGAAGGCTGGGGTATGGCTACACCTTC. Its translation: CASSLSGRLGYGYTF.

There are a few counts of this clone. V is TRBV11-3 and J is TRBJ1-1, with D maybe TRBD1 (5 bases). CDR1 and CDR2 from the germline V gene are SGHNT and YENEEA. The V end lost 5 bases, the J end lost 1 base, and 14 bases lay between the germline ends. The length of the CDR3 is 15 residues. As DNA, the CDR3 is TGTGCCAGCAGCCAAGGTATTCAGGGGAACACTGAAGCTTTCTTT. Protein product: CASSQGIQGNTEAFF.

A few counts support this clone. This chain links TRBV6-8 with TRBJ2-3; tentative D call: TRBD1 (6 bases). Germline loops: CDR1 MNHGY, CDR2 SAAAGT. This CDR3 comprises 16 residues. V dropped 0 bases and J dropped 2 bases, with 12 bases sitting between them. CDR3 in DNA: TGTGCCAGCAGTTACTCTGTGGACAGCCCCACAGATACGCAGTATTTT. Residues: CASSYSVDSPTDTQYF.

This clone was seen repeatedly, ten times or more. The V call is TRBV6-8, the J call TRBJ1-1; possibly TRBD1 for D (6 bases). V lost 7 bases to trimming and J lost 6 bases, with 12 bases between them. The germline gives CDR1 MNHGY, CDR2 SAAAGT. CDR3 length: 12 amino acids. CDR3 nucleotides: TGTGCCAGCAAGATACAGGGCGCTGAAGCTTTCTTT. Protein: CASKIQGAEAFF.

The CDR3 is CASSPQFSDTQYF. The CDR3, as DNA: TGTGCCAGCTCACCCCAGTTCTCAGATACGCAGTATTTT. This sequence joins TRBV18 and TRBJ2-3; no clear D. The CDR3 is made up of 13 amino acids. The germline V gene has CDR1 KGHSH and CDR2 LQKENI. The germline V and J ends were trimmed by 3 bases and 4 bases, with 8 bases remaining between them. Full variable domain (rest looked up from reference TRBV18 and TRBJ2-3): NAGVMQNPRHLVRRRGQEARLRCSPMKGHSHVYWYRQLPEEGLKFMVYLQKENIIDESGMPKERFSAEFPKEGPSILRIQQVVRGDSAAYFCASSPQFSDTQYFGPGTRLTVL.

This clone was found a few times. The V gene is TRBV15, the J gene TRBJ1-2, with D tentatively TRBD1 (5 bases). The CDR3 runs 14 residues. CDR1 is LNHNV, CDR2 YYDKDF, per germline (reference sequence). V was pared by 4 bases and J by 3 bases, with 12 bases between. This CDR3 is CATSNEGLDYGYTF. CDR3 nucleotide sequence: TGTGCCACCAGCAATGAGGGACTGGACTATGGCTACACCTTC. Drawing the rest from reference TRBV15 and TRBJ1-2, the complete variable domain is DAMVIQNPRYQVTQFGKPVTLSCSQTLNHNVMYWYQQKSSQAPKLLFHYYDKDFNNEADTPDNFQSRRPNTSFCFLDIRSPGLGDTAMYLCATSNEGLDYGYTFGSGTRLTVV.

This chain links TRBV18 with TRBJ2-5; 11 bases map to TRBD2. J was trimmed by 1 base and V by 2 bases; bases with no gene match: 6. The germline V gene has CDR1 KGHSH and CDR2 LQKENI. The CDR3 extends over 17 amino acids. CDR3 in amino acids: CASSPIGLAGPQETQYF. In DNA form, the CDR3 reads TGTGCCAGCTCACCAATCGGACTAGCGGGCCCCCAAGAGACCCAGTACTTC. Supplemented by reference TRBV18 and TRBJ2-5, the full variable domain reads NAGVMQNPRHLVRRRGQEARLRCSPMKGHSHVYWYRQLPEEGLKFMVYLQKENIIDESGMPKERFSAEFPKEGPSILRIQQVVRGDSAAYFCASSPIGLAGPQETQYFGPGTRLLVL.

This clone was picked up a small number of times. The V call is TRBV11-3, the J call TRBJ2-1; 8 bases fit TRBD1. The CDR3 consists of 15 residues. The junction had 7 bases not matched to a gene; V was cut back by 5 bases and J by 4 bases. Germline V lookup: CDR1 SGHNT, CDR2 YENEEA. In DNA, the CDR3 is TGTGCCAGCAGCGTAGGACAGGGCACGTACAATGAGCAGTTCTTC. Protein product: CASSVGQGTYNEQFF.

This rearrangement joins TRBV29-1 to TRBJ1-4; D may be TRBD1 (5 bases). This CDR3 region has 15 residues. Trimming took off 1 base at V and 7 bases at J, with 16 bases between the two ends. Germline CDR1 is SQVTM and CDR2 is ANQGSEA. The CDR3 spells CSVEGSGPAGEKLFF. The CDR3, as DNA: TGCAGCGTTGAAGGATCAGGGCCAGCGGGTGAAAAACTGTTTTTT.

The chain employs TRBV11-3 and TRBJ1-3, with TRBD1 matching over 7 bases. Germline V gene lookup returns CDR1 SGHNT and CDR2 YENEEA. V shed 5 bases, J shed 2 bases, and the junction held 6 bases outside the gene matches. CDR3 length: 15 amino acids. CDR3 DNA sequence: TGTGCCAGCAGCACTTCCGGGACAGCTGGAAACACCATATATTTT. This codes for CASSTSGTAGNTIYF.

The V gene is TRBV14, the J gene TRBJ2-3, with D perhaps TRBD2 (6 bases). This CDR3 spans 19 amino acids. Germline lookup yields CDR1 SGHDN and CDR2 FVKESK. The V end was cut by 4 bases, the J end by 2 bases, with 25 bases between. The CDR3 DNA is TGTGCCAGCAGCCGATCACACGGTGGCCTAGCGCACCTCACAGATACGCAGTATTTT. This sequence encodes CASSRSHGGLAHLTDTQYF.

This chain uses TRBV5-1 with TRBJ2-1; D is ambiguous. Germline V lookup: CDR1 SGHRS, CDR2 YFSETQ. Deletions cut 0 bases from V and 4 bases from J, with 11 bases between. The CDR3 has 15 amino acids. The CDR3 sequence: CASSLGPPFYNEQFF. DNA for the CDR3: TGCGCCAGCAGCTTGGGTCCCCCCTTTTACAATGAGCAGTTCTTC.

The sample holds a few counts of this clone. The rearrangement joins TRBV6-8 to TRBJ1-1; no definite D call. Germline-derived CDR1 and CDR2 are MNHGY and SAAAGT. Trimming shortened V by 0 bases and J by 4 bases, and 21 bases separated the two germline ends. The CDR3 is made up of 18 amino acids. CDR3 in amino acids: CASSYSYSTLPATTEAFF. CDR3 DNA: TGTGCCAGCAGTTACTCTTACAGCACCCTTCCTGCGACCACTGAAGCTTTCTTT.

This clone showed up just a few times. The chain is built from TRBV6-8 and TRBJ1-5; the match to TRBD1 covers 9 bases. This CDR3 contains 17 residues. The germline V gene encodes CDR1 MNHGY and CDR2 SAAAGT. Unmatched junction bases numbered 12, after V lost 7 bases and J lost 2 bases. CDR3 region: CASKRDRVKGGNQPQHF. The DNA of the CDR3 is TGTGCCAGCAAGAGGGACAGGGTAAAGGGCGGCAATCAGCCCCAGCATTTT.

The J gene is TRBJ2-1, the V gene TRBV10-2, with D perhaps TRBD1 or TRBD2 (6 bases each). Per the germline V gene, CDR1 is WSHSY and CDR2 is SAAADI. Between the trimmed V and J ends, which lost 2 bases and 2 bases, there was a span of 19 bases. The CDR3 is 18 residues long. The CDR3 loop is CASSEPSGGGITYNEQFF. CDR3 DNA: TGCGCCAGCAGTGAGCCTAGTGGAGGGGGGATTACCTACAATGAGCAGTTCTTC.

This clone showed up many times. This chain connects TRBV11-3 to TRBJ2-2, with D possibly being TRBD2 (6 bases). Trimming pared 5 bases from V and 1 base from J, leaving 8 bases between. There are 14 residues in the CDR3. The germline V gene has CDR1 SGHNT and CDR2 YENEEA. The CDR3 loop reads CASSPGGNTGELFF. The CDR3 nucleotides are TGTGCCAGCAGCCCCGGGGGGAACACCGGGGAGCTGTTTTTT.

This clone was detected a few times. V is TRBV23-1 and J is TRBJ1-5; D call uncertain. TRBV23-1 is reported as an ORF; its role is uncertain. The V end lost 4 bases, the J end lost 4 bases, and 20 bases lay between the germline ends. The CDR3 covers 17 residues. The CDR3 protein is CASSPSLGRTINQPQHF. The CDR3 DNA sequence: TGCGCCAGCAGTCCGTCATTGGGCCGTACAATAAATCAGCCCCAGCATTTT.

This chain links TRBV18 with TRBJ1-2; D uncertain. Trimming took 2 bases from V and 4 from J, leaving 11 bases between them. The germline V gene encodes CDR1 KGHSH and CDR2 LQKENI. The CDR3 totals 14 residues. CDR3 protein: CASSPADTPYGYTF. The CDR3 region has the DNA TGTGCCAGCTCACCAGCCGATACACCCTATGGCTACACCTTC.

This clone has a single count. This chain connects TRBV19 to TRBJ2-3; 11 bases align to TRBD2. V dropped 5 bases and J dropped 2; count of bases not matched to a gene: 6. This CDR3 contains 16 residues. CDR1 is LNHDA, CDR2 SQIVND, per germline (reference sequence). Written as DNA, the CDR3 is TGTGCCAGTAGTTTTGTAGCGGGAGGGTCCACAGATACGCAGTATTTT. Protein product: CASSFVAGGSTDTQYF.

The table lists this clone with many counts. The chain carries TRBV6-8 and TRBJ1-1, with no clear D. There are 14 residues in the CDR3. Germline CDR1 reads MNHGY; CDR2 reads SAAAGT. Between the trimmed V and J ends, which lost 9 bases and 0 bases, there was a span of 14 bases. The CDR3 DNA follows: TGTGCCAGTACCGACTGGGTTATGAACACTGAAGCTTTCTTT. This codes for CASTDWVMNTEAFF.

This clone was counted between two and nine times. V is TRBV4-1 and J is TRBJ1-3, with D possibly TRBD1 on 5 matching bases. Germline assignment: CDR1 MGHRA and CDR2 YSYEKL. V lost 0 bases to trimming and J lost 3 bases, with 15 bases between them. CDR3 length: 17 amino acids. CDR3 loop: CASSQDFRAGYGNTIYF. DNA of the CDR3: TGCGCCAGCAGCCAAGATTTCAGGGCAGGGTATGGAAACACCATATATTTT.